The subject of this entry is one TCR beta chain. This clonotype occurred many times. The clone's antigen remains unknown. Base qualities are missing; no much larger clone stands one base away. This entry is derived from a study of early T cells in non-severe SARS-CoV-2 infection (dated by TCRdb to about 2021). A note on the overall study: TCR sequencing used bulk RNA from unsorted whole blood, so alpha and beta chains could not be paired. Paper-wide results and their limitations: Matching against VDJdb was skewed toward anti-spike CD8 responses, likely underestimated virus-specific expansions, and missed private and CD4 specificities.

CDR1 is given as ENHRY and CDR2 as SYGVKD, both from the germline V gene. The CDR3 has 16 amino acids, counting the end cysteine and phenylalanine. Only the CDR3 DNA is retained, 48 bases long and in frame from the first base. V loses 0 bases of germline sequence and J loses 0 bases, and the interval between the two ends is 10 bases. Library preparation used 5' RACE. The sequencing machine was a NextSeq 500. In the TCR library protocol, unique molecular identifiers were attached to individual cDNA molecules to correct for PCR bias and sequencing error. Both TCR alpha and beta chains were sequenced, and tight co-correlation was observed between alpha and beta sequence abundances in each sample. In the authors' own workflow: V gene, J gene and CDR3 annotation of TCR sequences was performed with Decombinator V4. TCRs were defined as expanded if a significant change between any two time points was detected under a Poisson model with p below 0.0001. Abundances of TCRs were expressed as counts per million after normalisation to the total number of TCRs sequenced in each sample. MAIT TCRs were defined by TRAV1-2 paired with TRAJ12, TRAJ20 or TRAJ33, and iNKT TCRs by TRAV10 paired with TRAJ18. A search of VDJdb, accessed on 1 November 2021, was run for TCRs annotated to CMV, EBV and SARS-CoV-2, with TCRs annotated for multiple antigens excluded. TCRdb handled the public reads itself, with Q25 trimming in fastp and clone calling in MiXCR, and kept productive beta chains. Rows matching on CDR3 protein sequence are summarized as one entry with the most common DNA and genes. The V and J calls reflect TCRdb's pipeline rather than the authors' work. This sample has roughly 17,000 distinct CDR3 sequences in its table, and about 4.8% of those were observed once. The ten top clones hold over 5% of the sample.

This was a case-control study nested in a cohort of healthcare workers in London, UK, who had nasopharyngeal swab PCR tests and blood samples taken every week. Healthcare workers were recruited during the week of the UK lockdown, between 23 and 31 March 2020, and followed weekly for up to roughly 15 weeks. The sample taken for sequencing was whole blood. This TCR derives from an adult who was a healthcare worker with PCR-confirmed SARS-CoV-2 infection or an uninfected control (not recorded which). The chain uses TRBV10-3 and TRBJ2-3; TRBD1 is possibly the D segment (6 matching bases). The CDR3 reads CAISESGTPSTDTQYF. The DNA sequence is TGTGCCATCAGTGAGTCCGGGACACCAAGCACAGATACGCAGTATTTT.